Presented here are 6 T cell receptor beta chains from one specimen sequenced in a study of blood T cell repertoires in COVID-19. Using immunoSEQ multiplex PCR, the repertoire was profiled, and TCRdb retains in-frame clones only, with some absent. The data show some 150,000 clones, with 80% to 90% seen just once and around 16% held by the top ten. The sequencing sample was made of peripheral blood. These receptors all stem from a woman aged 35 to 49 with acute or convalescent COVID-19.

The CDR3: CASTTRQGAGNEQFF. As DNA, the CDR3 is TGTGCCAGTACCACACGACAGGGGGCGGGCAATGAGCAGTTCTTC. The chain uses TRBV19 and TRBJ2-1, with 10 bases that match TRBD1. With V trimmed by 7 bases and J by 6 bases, 9 bases remained unmatched. From germline, CDR1 is LNHDA and CDR2 SQIVND (reference sequence). The CDR3 extends over 15 amino acids.

The rearrangement uses TRBV28 and TRBJ2-3; 7 bases are a match to TRBD2. The CDR3 consists of 16 residues. CDR1 and CDR2 (germline): MDHEN, SYDVKM. The V gene end was trimmed by 4 bases and the J gene end by 2 bases; junction bases not matched to a gene: 9. This chain's CDR3 is CASSSQSGRITDTQYF. The CDR3 nucleotides read TGTGCCAGCAGTTCCCAGTCCGGGAGGATCACAGATACGCAGTATTTT.

The gene calls are TRBV6-1 and TRBJ2-1; 7 nucleotides align to TRBD1. CDR1 is MNHNS and CDR2 is SASEGT in the germline V gene. The junction had 9 bases not matched to a gene; V was cut back by 2 bases and J by 8 bases. The CDR3 contains 15 residues. The CDR3 spells CASSEIGGALYEQFF. The CDR3 nucleotides are TGTGCCAGCAGTGAAATAGGGGGCGCGTTGTATGAGCAGTTCTTC.

The gene calls are TRBV12-3 or TRBV12-4 and TRBJ2-1; no definite D call. CDR3 size: 11 residues. Trimming shortened V by 6 bases and J by 7 bases, and 7 bases separated the two germline ends. This CDR3 is CASRIANEQFF. DNA of the CDR3: TGTGCCAGCAGGATCGCGAATGAGCAGTTCTTC.

The chain recombines TRBV29-1 with TRBJ2-1, with a tentative D call TRBD1 (6 bases). Germline-derived CDR1 and CDR2 are SQVTM and ANQGSEA. CDR3 size: 12 residues. Trimming removed 6 bases at V and 5 bases at J, with 11 bases between. CDR3 bases: TGCAGCGTAATACCAGGGGACAATGAGCAGTTCTTC. Protein sequence: CSVIPGDNEQFF.

This chain connects TRBV7-9 to TRBJ2-1; 11 bases match TRBD2. CDR3 size: 15 residues. V shed 2 bases, J shed 7 bases, and the junction held 4 bases outside the gene matches. Germline CDR1 SEHNR, CDR2 FQNEAQ (reference sequence). The CDR3 DNA is TGTGCCAGCAGCTTAACTAGCGGGGGTGGGAATGAGCAGTTCTTC. It codes for CASSLTSGGGNEQFF.